This entry is about one T cell receptor (beta chain). The antigen this receptor binds is unknown. Per-base qualities were not stored, and no clone one base away is much larger. Genomic DNA was isolated using the Qiagen DNeasy kit from unsorted PBMCs as well as from negatively selected CD4+ and CD8+ fractions. TCR beta CDR3 regions were subjected to amplification by immunoSEQ multiplex PCR with primers that anneal to V and J segments. Amplification bias was minimized using a synthetic immune receptor repertoire, and residual bias was removed computationally after sequencing. For the original study's pipeline: Repertoire diversity was quantified as the Shannon entropy index using custom Python scripts. Unsorted, CD4+ and CD8+ repertoires were analyzed separately, except in combined analyses where CD4+ and CD8+ sequences were merged in silico. A clone counted as expanded when the clone's frequency after treatment rose at least 2-fold relative to C1D1, and clones undetected at baseline were given a pseudocount of 0.5. Singleton clones were defined as clones with 0 or 1 copy at C1D1, and non-singleton clones were defined as clones with 2 or more copies. Clones expanded in unsorted samples were annotated as CD4+, CD8+ or unknown by matching protein sequences in sorted samples from the same patient. Wilcoxon tests on paired samples were used to test diversity changes from C1D1 to C4D1. This is the immuneACCESS table as TCRdb keeps it, with only in-frame sequences that have V and J called. A part of the clones is gone; compared with another copy, unresolved V genes explain less than half, and the rest is unexplained. Clone size and the V and J calls come from that table; the DNA yielded D and trimming. For this sample the table gives approximately 18,000 clones, of which around 78% were detected only once. The ten most abundant clones make up around 2% of the sample.

Trimmed from V: 1 base; trimmed from J: 5 bases; junction bases lacking a gene match: 13. The CDR3 runs 17 residues from the cysteine to the phenylalanine. Only the CDR3 region is kept as DNA, spanning 51 bases read in frame from base 1. CDR1 and CDR2 are read off the germline V gene (reference sequence) as MNHEY and SMNVEV. The meaning of the sample's time point label: cycle 4 day 1 (C4D1), after less than 7 weeks of nivolumab. Every trial patient had relapsed after autologous stem cell transplantation, and cohorts A, B and C differed in prior brentuximab vedotin exposure. Using a Miltenyi CD4+ T cell isolation kit, CD4+ T cells were purified from thawed PBMCs through magnetic negative selection. A total of roughly 57 patients with relapsed/refractory classical Hodgkin lymphoma made up the trial cohort, and each patient's best overall response was complete response, partial response or progressive disease. Trial patients were treated with single-agent nivolumab in the multi-cohort phase II CheckMate 205 trial. An independent review committee assessed best overall response by applying the 2007 International Working Group response criteria. PBMCs from the trial were collected at three points: immediately before nivolumab initiation (C1D1), and during therapy at cycle 2 day 1 and cycle 4 day 1. Peripheral blood was collected in 8 mL Vacutainer Cell Preparation Tubes, from which PBMCs were isolated by centrifugation and then cryopreserved. Purified CD4+ and CD8+ fractions were generated only in cases for which an additional PBMC sample was available. Magnetically labelled cells were depleted on LS columns in a quadroMACS separator, and the flow-through was collected as the purified fraction.

The sample originates from a study of PD-1 blockade in classical Hodgkin lymphoma (dated by TCRdb to about 2020). Regarding the study in general: Nivolumab dosing was 3 mg/kg intravenously every 2 weeks, continuing until either disease progression or unacceptable toxicity. The study used CyTOF and TCR beta sequencing to define a peripheral blood immune signature of response to PD-1 blockade in classical Hodgkin lymphoma.

Study-wide findings and limitations: Baseline TCR diversity was reported to be lower in newly diagnosed patients than in healthy donors and to be lower still in relapsed/refractory patients. Trial patients with a complete response had baseline diversity similar to that of newly diagnosed patients, while partial responders and progressors had significantly lower diversity. Only a single clinical trial cohort was studied, and what caused the repertoire differences, possibly disease activity or prior therapy, remained undefined. Diversity was lower in patients who began nivolumab less than 1 year after ASCT, so these patients were left out of later analyses to avoid confounding by immune reconstitution. By C4D1, a significant rise was seen in CD4+ TCR diversity but not in CD8+ TCR diversity (p=0.0027 vs p=0.16), and the rise was most apparent among complete responders (p=0.02).

The sequence was obtained from a human donor with classical Hodgkin lymphoma. The V gene is TRBV27 and the J gene is TRBJ2-5, with 7 bases in between that match TRBD2. Sequenced material: CD4+ T cells from blood, taken before the fourth cycle of nivolumab. The DNA sequence reads TGTGCCAGCAGTTTATTTGCGGGAGTTGTCCATATGGAGACCCAGTACTTC. Its coded protein is CASSLFAGVVHMETQYF.